Shown below are 7 T cell receptor beta chains from a single sample sequenced in a study of blood T cell repertoires in COVID-19. The method was immunoSEQ multiplex PCR; TCRdb's version includes in-frame clones alone and lacks a portion of them. The sample holds approximately 200,000 clones, about 90% seen once. Material: PBMCs or T cells enriched from blood (not recorded which). All receptors derive from a woman in her thirties who had recovered from COVID-19.

This clone was recorded once. V gene TRBV27 combines with J gene TRBJ1-5, with 7 bases identical to TRBD1. V dropped 6 bases and J dropped 7; count of bases not matched to a gene: 15. The CDR3 runs 16 residues. Germline V gene data show CDR1 as MNHEY and CDR2 as SMNVEV (reference sequence). For the CDR3, the DNA is TGTGCCAGCAGACAATACAGGGACAGATCCCAACAGCCCCAGCATTTT. Its translation is CASRQYRDRSQQPQHF.

V usage is TRBV6-1 and J usage is TRBJ1-5; D ambiguous. This CDR3 contains 14 residues. In germline, CDR1 is MNHNS, CDR2 SASEGT. Between the trimmed V and J ends, which lost 0 bases and 5 bases, there was a span of 8 bases. Here the CDR3 DNA reads TGTGCCAGCAGTGAAGCTCCCAGGCATCAGCCCCAGCATTTT. It encodes CASSEAPRHQPQHF.

V gene TRBV5-1 combines with J gene TRBJ1-2, with 9 bases fitting TRBD1. V trimming: 0 bases; J trimming: 2 bases; junction bases outside the gene matches: 2. The V gene's germline CDR1 is SGHRS and CDR2 YFSETQ. The CDR3 runs 15 residues. The CDR3 DNA follows: TGCGCCAGCAGCTTGGGGGACAGGGAAAACTATGGCTACACCTTC. Residues: CASSLGDRENYGYTF. The entire variable domain, with the rest obtained from reference TRBV5-1 and TRBJ1-2, is as follows: KAGVTQTPRYLIKTRGQQVTLSCSPISGHRSVSWYQQTPGQGLQFLFEYFSETQRNKGNFPGRFSGRQFSNSRSEMNVSTLELGDSALYLCASSLGDRENYGYTFGSGTRLTVV.

This chain joins TRBV3-1 (or the pseudogene TRBV3-2) and TRBJ2-1, with TRBD2 matching 8 bases. Germline loops: CDR1 LGHDT, CDR2 YNNKEL (reference sequence). CDR3 size: 15 residues. The V and J ends lost 4 bases and 8 bases, in that order; junction bases with no gene match: 10. CDR3 in DNA: TGTGCCAGCAGCCCGGGACTAGAGGCGTTCCATGAGCAGTTCTTC. This translates into CASSPGLEAFHEQFF.

The V and J genes are TRBV3-1 (or the pseudogene TRBV3-2) and TRBJ2-7; 15 nucleotides line up with TRBD2. This CDR3 contains 19 residues. V shed 0 bases, J shed 5 bases, and the junction held 11 bases outside the gene matches. From germline, CDR1 is LGHDT and CDR2 YNNKEL (reference sequence). The CDR3 here is CASSQEAPWTSGGDHEQYF. The CDR3 bases are TGTGCCAGCAGCCAAGAGGCCCCCTGGACTAGCGGGGGGGACCACGAGCAGTACTTC.

This chain connects TRBV7-3 to TRBJ2-3, with 8 bases identical to TRBD2. Germline assignment: CDR1 SGHTA and CDR2 FQGTGA. The junction had 3 bases not matched to a gene; V was cut back by 3 bases and J by 4 bases. This CDR3 is built from 14 residues. The CDR3 region is CASSLGLVPDTQYF. The DNA for the CDR3 is TGTGCCAGCAGCTTGGGACTAGTTCCAGATACGCAGTATTTT.

Concerning this clone itself: At one end the junction does not follow the germline gene, possibly because of a read error. This chain links TRBV6-2 or TRBV6-3 with TRBJ1-5; D remains unclear. The CDR3 length is 12 residues. In germline, CDR1 is MNHEY, CDR2 SVGEGT. This CDR3 is CASSYRRQAQHF. The CDR3 coding sequence is TGTGCCAGCAGTTACCGGCGTCAGGCCCAGCATTTT.